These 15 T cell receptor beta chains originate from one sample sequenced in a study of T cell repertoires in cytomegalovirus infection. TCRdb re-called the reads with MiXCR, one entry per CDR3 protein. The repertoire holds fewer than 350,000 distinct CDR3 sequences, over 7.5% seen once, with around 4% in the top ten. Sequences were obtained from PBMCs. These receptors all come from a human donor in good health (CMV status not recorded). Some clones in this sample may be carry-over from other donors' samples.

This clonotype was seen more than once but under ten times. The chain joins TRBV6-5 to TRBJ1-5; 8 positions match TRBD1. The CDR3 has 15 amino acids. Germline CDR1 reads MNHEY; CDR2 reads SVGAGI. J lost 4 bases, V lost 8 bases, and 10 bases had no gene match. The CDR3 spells CASQPDRGGNQPQHF. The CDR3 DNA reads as TGTGCCAGCCAACCCGACAGGGGAGGGAATCAGCCCCAGCATTTT.

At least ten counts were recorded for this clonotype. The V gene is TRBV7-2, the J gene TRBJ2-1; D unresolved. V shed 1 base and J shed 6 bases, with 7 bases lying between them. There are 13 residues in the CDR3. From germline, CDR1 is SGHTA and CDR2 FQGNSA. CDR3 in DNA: TGTGCCAGCAGCTTAGGGAACTTCAATGAGCAGTTCTTC. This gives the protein CASSLGNFNEQFF.

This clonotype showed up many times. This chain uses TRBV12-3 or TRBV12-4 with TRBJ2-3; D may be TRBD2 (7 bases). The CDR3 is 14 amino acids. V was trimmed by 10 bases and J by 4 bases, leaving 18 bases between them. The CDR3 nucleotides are TGTGCCACCTTACTTTCGGGGGGCCCAGATACGCAGTATTTT. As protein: CATLLSGGPDTQYF.

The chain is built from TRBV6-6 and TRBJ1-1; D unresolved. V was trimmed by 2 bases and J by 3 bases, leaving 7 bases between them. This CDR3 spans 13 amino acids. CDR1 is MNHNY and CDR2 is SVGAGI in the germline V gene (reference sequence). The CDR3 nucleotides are TGTGCCAGCAGTTACATGGGTTACACTGAAGCTTTCTTT. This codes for CASSYMGYTEAFF.

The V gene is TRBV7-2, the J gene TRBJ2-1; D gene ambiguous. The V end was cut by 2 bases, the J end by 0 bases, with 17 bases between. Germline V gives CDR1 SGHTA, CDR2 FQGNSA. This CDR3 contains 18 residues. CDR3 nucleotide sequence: TGTGCCAGCAGCTTAATGCAGCCCCTATACCCCTCCTACAATGAGCAGTTCTTC. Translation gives CASSLMQPLYPSYNEQFF.

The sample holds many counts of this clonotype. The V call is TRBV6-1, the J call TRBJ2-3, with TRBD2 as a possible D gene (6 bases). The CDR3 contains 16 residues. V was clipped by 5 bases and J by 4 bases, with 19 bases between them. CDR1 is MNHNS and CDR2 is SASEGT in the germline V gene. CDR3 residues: CASSPTLTSSPDTQYF. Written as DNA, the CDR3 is TGTGCCAGCAGTCCTACTCTGACTAGTAGCCCAGATACGCAGTATTTT.

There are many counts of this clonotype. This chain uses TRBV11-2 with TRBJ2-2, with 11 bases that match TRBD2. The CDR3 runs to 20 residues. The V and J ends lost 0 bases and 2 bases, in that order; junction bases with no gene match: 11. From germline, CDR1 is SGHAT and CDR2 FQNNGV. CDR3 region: CASSLDLGLAAILNTGELFF. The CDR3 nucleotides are TGTGCCAGCAGCTTAGATTTGGGACTAGCGGCGATACTCAACACCGGGGAGCTGTTTTTT.

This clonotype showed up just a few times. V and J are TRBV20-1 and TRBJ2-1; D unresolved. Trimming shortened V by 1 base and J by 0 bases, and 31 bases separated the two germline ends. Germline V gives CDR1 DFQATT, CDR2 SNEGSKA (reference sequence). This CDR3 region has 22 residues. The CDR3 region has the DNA TGCAGTGCTAGAGCACAAAGAAGGGTAGAGAGAGGCAGAATTGGCTCCTACAATGAGCAGTTCTTC. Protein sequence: CSARAQRRVERGRIGSYNEQFF.

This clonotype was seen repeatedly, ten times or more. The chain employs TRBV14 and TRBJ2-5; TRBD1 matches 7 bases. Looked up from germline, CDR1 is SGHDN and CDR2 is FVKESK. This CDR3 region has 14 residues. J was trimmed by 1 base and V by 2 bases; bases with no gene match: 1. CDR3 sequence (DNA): TGTGCCAGCAGCCAAAACAGGGGCCAAGAGACCCAGTACTTC. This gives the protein CASSQNRGQETQYF.

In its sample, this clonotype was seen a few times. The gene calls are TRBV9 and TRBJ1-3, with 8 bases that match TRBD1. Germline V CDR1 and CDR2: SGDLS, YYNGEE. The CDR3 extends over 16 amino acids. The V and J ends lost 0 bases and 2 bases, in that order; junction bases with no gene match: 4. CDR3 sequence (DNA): TGTGCCAGCAGCGTAGAAGTCAGGGGGCCTGGAAACACCATATATTTT. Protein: CASSVEVRGPGNTIYF.

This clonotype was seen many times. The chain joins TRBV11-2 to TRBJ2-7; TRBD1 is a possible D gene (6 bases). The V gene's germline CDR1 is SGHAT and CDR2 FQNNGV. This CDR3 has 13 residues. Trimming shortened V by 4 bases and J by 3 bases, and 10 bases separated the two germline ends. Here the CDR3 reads CASSSGQYYEQYF. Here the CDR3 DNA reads TGTGCCAGCAGCTCCGGACAGTACTACGAGCAGTACTTC.

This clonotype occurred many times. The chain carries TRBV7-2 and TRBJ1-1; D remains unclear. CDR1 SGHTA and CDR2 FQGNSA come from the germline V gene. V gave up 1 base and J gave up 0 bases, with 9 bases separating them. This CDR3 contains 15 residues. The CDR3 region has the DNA TGTGCCAGCAGCTTAGAGGGCAGGATGAACACTGAAGCTTTCTTT. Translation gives CASSLEGRMNTEAFF.

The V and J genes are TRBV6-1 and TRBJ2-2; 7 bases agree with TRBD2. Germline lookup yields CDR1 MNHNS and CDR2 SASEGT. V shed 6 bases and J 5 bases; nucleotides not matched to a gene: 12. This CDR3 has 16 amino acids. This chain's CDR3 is CASRTSPGGGTGELFF. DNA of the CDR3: TGTGCCAGCAGGACATCTCCTGGGGGGGGAACCGGGGAGCTGTTTTTT.

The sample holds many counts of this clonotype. DNA of the CDR3: TGTGCCAGCAGCTTAGGGGGGGCAGGGAGGCCCCAAGAGACCCAGTACTTC. Translated, it gives CASSLGGAGRPQETQYF. The rearrangement links TRBV7-6 to TRBJ2-5; D is perhaps TRBD1 or TRBD2 (6 bases each). The CDR3 contains 17 residues. V dropped 1 base and J dropped 1 base, with 16 bases sitting between them. Germline V gives CDR1 SGHVS, CDR2 FNYEAQ. Based on the CDR3 plus reference TRBV7-6 and TRBJ2-5, the full variable domain is GAGVSQSPRYKVTKRGQDVALRCDPISGHVSLYWYRQALGQGPEFLTYFNYEAQQDKSGLPNDRFSAERPEGSISTLTIQRTEQRDSAMYRCASSLGGAGRPQETQYFGPGTRLLVL.

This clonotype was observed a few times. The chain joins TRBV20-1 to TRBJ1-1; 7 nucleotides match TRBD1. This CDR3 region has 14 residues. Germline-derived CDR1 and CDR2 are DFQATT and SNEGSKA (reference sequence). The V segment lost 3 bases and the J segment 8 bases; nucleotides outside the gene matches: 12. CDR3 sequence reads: CSASLTGVVREAFF. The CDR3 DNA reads TGCAGTGCTAGCCTTACAGGGGTGGTTCGAGAAGCTTTCTTT.